This TCR beta chain emerged from a study of T cells in Graves' hyperthyroidism and ophthalmopathy. The CDR3 regions of TCR beta were amplified from RNA transcripts. The HTBI primer set served for first-round RT-PCR of the TCR CDR3. TCRdb used MiXCR to reprocess the multiplex PCR reads, holding one entry per CDR3 protein. The table includes roughly 350,000 distinct CDR3 sequences, roughly 15% detected once. CDR1 is SGHAT and CDR2 is FQNNGV in the germline V gene. V lost 5 bases, J lost 4 bases, and 8 bases stayed unmatched. This CDR3 spans 15 amino acids. Diagnosing involved the use of clinical symptoms, serum thyroxine and TRAb, thyroid ultrasound and orbital computed tomography.

The sample taken for sequencing was blood. The rearrangement links TRBV11-2 to TRBJ2-3; the match to TRBD1 covers 8 bases. This receptor was obtained from a woman in her forties with Graves' ophthalmopathy. CDR3 loop: CASSDQGAGADTQYF. DNA for the CDR3: TGTGCCAGCAGCGACCAGGGGGCAGGGGCAGATACGCAGTATTTT.